This is a list of T cell receptor beta chains from one sample in a study of response to subunit inactivated influenza vaccine. TCRdb itself ran the RT-PCR reads through MiXCR, one entry per CDR3 protein. The table has around 200,000 distinct CDR3 sequences, around 9% seen once. Sequenced material: non-naive T cells sorted from PBMCs, taken on the day of vaccination. Receptors were obtained from a man between 45 and 60 years old who received an inactivated influenza vaccine. Both conserved end residues are part of each CDR3. The order of the fields is J gene, clone size, V gene, D gene, CDR3 DNA, CDR3 protein. A D gene is named only where the DNA matches it firmly. A row's size may be missing; if present it is once, few, many or a size class.

J gene: TRBJ2-7; clone size: .; V gene: TRBV28; D gene: .; CDR3 DNA: TGTGCCAGCAGAACCCAGCAAAGTCGGGAGCAGTACTTC; CDR3 protein: CASRTQQSREQYF
J gene: TRBJ2-3; clone size: many; V gene: TRBV5-1; D gene: .; CDR3 DNA: TGCGCCAGCAGCTCCCGACAGAGCACAGATACGCAGTATTTT; CDR3 protein: CASSSRQSTDTQYF
J gene: TRBJ2-1; clone size: .; V gene: TRBV7-8; D gene: TRBD2; CDR3 DNA: TGTGCCAGCAGCTTAGGATCGGGCGGGAGAGTATTCAATGAGCAGTTCTTC; CDR3 protein: CASSLGSGGRVFNEQFF
J gene: TRBJ2-2; clone size: few; V gene: TRBV27; D gene: TRBD2; CDR3 DNA: TGTGCCAGCAGTCGAACTAGCGCCACCGGGGAGCTGTTTTTT; CDR3 protein: CASSRTSATGELFF
J gene: TRBJ2-7; clone size: .; V gene: TRBV2; D gene: .; CDR3 DNA: TGTGCCAGCAGTGAAAGGGCGTCTCTTTCCTACGAGCAGTACTTC; CDR3 protein: CASSERASLSYEQYF
J gene: TRBJ2-7; clone size: few; V gene: TRBV28; D gene: TRBD2; CDR3 DNA: TGTGCCAGCGTTCCTAGCGGGGATTACGAGCAGTACTTC; CDR3 protein: CASVPSGDYEQYF
J gene: TRBJ2-3; clone size: .; V gene: TRBV9; D gene: .; CDR3 DNA: TGTGCCAGCAGCGGCACTCCCACAGATACGCAGTATTTT; CDR3 protein: CASSGTPTDTQYF
J gene: TRBJ2-3; clone size: many; V gene: TRBV6-2/TRBV6-3; D gene: .; CDR3 DNA: TGTGCCAGCAGTCGTACAGGGACCGGGACGCAGTATTTT; CDR3 protein: CASSRTGTGTQYF
J gene: TRBJ1-2; clone size: .; V gene: TRBV5-1; D gene: TRBD1; CDR3 DNA: TGCGCCAGCAGCTCCATGACAGGGATTGGGTCGGGCTACACCTTC; CDR3 protein: CASSSMTGIGSGYTF
J gene: TRBJ1-4; clone size: many; V gene: TRBV20-1; D gene: .; CDR3 DNA: TGCAGTGCTAGAGATCAGGGACGATTGGGGGAAAAACTGTTTTTT; CDR3 protein: CSARDQGRLGEKLFF
J gene: TRBJ2-3; clone size: many; V gene: TRBV29-1; D gene: .; CDR3 DNA: TGCAGCGTTGGCCCCTCTGGGGGAGGCACAGATACGCAGTATTTT; CDR3 protein: CSVGPSGGGTDTQYF
J gene: TRBJ2-1; clone size: .; V gene: TRBV28; D gene: TRBD2; CDR3 DNA: TGTGCCAGCAGTACCATAGCGGGGGGGCGTGCTGAGCAGTTCTTC; CDR3 protein: CASSTIAGGRAEQFF
J gene: TRBJ2-3; clone size: .; V gene: TRBV20-1; D gene: .; CDR3 DNA: TGCAGTGCTAGGGACACCCGAAGCACAGATACGCAGTATTTT; CDR3 protein: CSARDTRSTDTQYF
J gene: TRBJ2-1; clone size: many; V gene: TRBV9; D gene: .; CDR3 DNA: TGTGCCAGCAGCGTAGGTGGGCTGATCAATGAGCAGTTCTTC; CDR3 protein: CASSVGGLINEQFF
J gene: TRBJ1-5; clone size: .; V gene: TRBV6-5; D gene: .; CDR3 DNA: TGTGCCAGCAGTTACGACGACAGGACGCAGCCCCAGCATTTT; CDR3 protein: CASSYDDRTQPQHF
J gene: TRBJ2-6; clone size: .; V gene: TRBV10-3; D gene: .; CDR3 DNA: TGTGCCATCAGTGAGCCAGGGGTAGCCAGCTCTGGGGCCAACGTCCTGACTTTC; CDR3 protein: CAISEPGVASSGANVLTF
J gene: TRBJ2-2; clone size: few; V gene: TRBV6-1; D gene: TRBD1; CDR3 DNA: TGTGCCAGCAGGCCGGGACAGCCAGTCACCGGGGAGCTGTTTTTT; CDR3 protein: CASRPGQPVTGELFF
J gene: TRBJ2-1; clone size: .; V gene: TRBV5-1; D gene: .; CDR3 DNA: TGCGCCAGCAGTTTTGAGGGGACCTACAATGAGCAGTTCTTC; CDR3 protein: CASSFEGTYNEQFF
J gene: TRBJ2-7; clone size: many; V gene: TRBV27; D gene: .; CDR3 DNA: TGTGCCAGCAGAGATCAGGGGAGGTACCCCTACGAGCAGTACTTC; CDR3 protein: CASRDQGRYPYEQYF
J gene: TRBJ1-1; clone size: .; V gene: TRBV12-3/TRBV12-4; D gene: .; CDR3 DNA: TGTGCCAGCAGTTTATTCGGGGCAGGTAAAGATGAAGCTTTCTTT; CDR3 protein: CASSLFGAGKDEAFF
J gene: TRBJ2-3; clone size: .; V gene: TRBV20-1; D gene: TRBD2; CDR3 DNA: TGCAGTGCTAGGGATGGAGCGGGAACAGATACGCAGTATTTT; CDR3 protein: CSARDGAGTDTQYF
J gene: TRBJ2-2; clone size: many; V gene: TRBV20-1; D gene: TRBD2; CDR3 DNA: TGCAGTGCTAGGACTAGCGGGAACACCGGGGAGCTGTTTTTT; CDR3 protein: CSARTSGNTGELFF
J gene: TRBJ2-3; clone size: many; V gene: TRBV29-1; D gene: .; CDR3 DNA: TGCAGCGGCAGTAGCGAGTCAGATACGCAGTATTTT; CDR3 protein: CSGSSESDTQYF
J gene: TRBJ2-5; clone size: few; V gene: TRBV7-2; D gene: .; CDR3 DNA: TGTGCCAGCAGCCTGAGAGTAAACGAGCCCCAAGAGACCCAGTACTTC; CDR3 protein: CASSLRVNEPQETQYF
J gene: TRBJ2-7; clone size: .; V gene: TRBV2; D gene: .; CDR3 DNA: TGTGCCAGCAGTGAAGGACCTACCTCCTACGAGCAGTACTTC; CDR3 protein: CASSEGPTSYEQYF
J gene: TRBJ2-2; clone size: .; V gene: TRBV20-1; D gene: .; CDR3 DNA: TGCAGTGCTAGGCTCCCAGGGCGGTACACCGGGGAGCTGTTTTTT; CDR3 protein: CSARLPGRYTGELFF
J gene: TRBJ2-6; clone size: few; V gene: TRBV29-1; D gene: TRBD1; CDR3 DNA: TGCAGCGTCAAACAGGGGACCGGGGCCAACGTCCTGACTTTC; CDR3 protein: CSVKQGTGANVLTF
J gene: TRBJ2-2; clone size: few; V gene: TRBV9; D gene: .; CDR3 DNA: TGTGCCAGCAGCGTAGACATCCGGGACACCGGGGAGCTGTTTTTT; CDR3 protein: CASSVDIRDTGELFF
J gene: TRBJ2-5; clone size: many; V gene: TRBV5-1; D gene: TRBD2; CDR3 DNA: TGCGCCAGCAGCTTGGCCCCCGGGGGGGGCCAAGAGACCCAGTACTTC; CDR3 protein: CASSLAPGGGQETQYF
J gene: TRBJ2-5; clone size: .; V gene: TRBV9; D gene: .; CDR3 DNA: TGTGCCAGCAGCGCCTCGCCCGGGGCGGGGGAGACCCAGTACTTC; CDR3 protein: CASSASPGAGETQYF
J gene: TRBJ2-7; clone size: .; V gene: TRBV2; D gene: .; CDR3 DNA: TGTGCCAGCAGTGAAGTCGGCCAGGCAGGCGAGCAGTACTTC; CDR3 protein: CASSEVGQAGEQYF
J gene: TRBJ2-7; clone size: .; V gene: TRBV6-4; D gene: TRBD2; CDR3 DNA: TGTGCCAGCAATACCGGACGGGACTACAGGCAGGGTACCTACGAGCAGTACTTC; CDR3 protein: CASNTGRDYRQGTYEQYF
J gene: TRBJ2-3; clone size: many; V gene: TRBV2; D gene: .; CDR3 DNA: TGTGCCAGCAGTGGAGCACTAGCCTGGAGCACAGATACGCAGTATTTT; CDR3 protein: CASSGALAWSTDTQYF
J gene: TRBJ1-2; clone size: many; V gene: TRBV6-2/TRBV6-3; D gene: .; CDR3 DNA: TGTGCCAGCACCCAGCCTGGAACAGACGGCTACACCTTC; CDR3 protein: CASTQPGTDGYTF
J gene: TRBJ2-5; clone size: few; V gene: TRBV6-1; D gene: .; CDR3 DNA: TGTGCCAGCAGTGAAGAGGTCGTTGGGGTCGGGACCCAGTACTTC; CDR3 protein: CASSEEVVGVGTQYF
J gene: TRBJ2-2; clone size: many; V gene: TRBV11-2; D gene: TRBD2; CDR3 DNA: TGTGCCAGCAGCATCACTAGCGGGAGCGGTGGCGGGGAGCTGTTTTTT; CDR3 protein: CASSITSGSGGGELFF
J gene: TRBJ2-5; clone size: .; V gene: TRBV5-1; D gene: .; CDR3 DNA: TGCGCCAGCAGACAGGATGAGACCCAGTACTTC; CDR3 protein: CASRQDETQYF
J gene: TRBJ2-5; clone size: many; V gene: TRBV20-1; D gene: TRBD1; CDR3 DNA: TGCAGTGCTAGAGTATTCCGGGACAGGGAAGAGACCCAGTACTTC; CDR3 protein: CSARVFRDREETQYF
J gene: TRBJ1-1; clone size: many; V gene: TRBV10-3; D gene: .; CDR3 DNA: TGTGCCATCAGTGAGTCTGACCGCCGACTAATGAACACTGAAGCTTTCTTT; CDR3 protein: CAISESDRRLMNTEAFF
J gene: TRBJ1-5; clone size: .; V gene: TRBV7-2; D gene: TRBD1; CDR3 DNA: TGTGCCAGCAGCTCGGGACAGGCGAATCAGCCCCAGCATTTT; CDR3 protein: CASSSGQANQPQHF
J gene: TRBJ2-7; clone size: .; V gene: TRBV12-3/TRBV12-4; D gene: TRBD1; CDR3 DNA: TGTGCCAGCAGTCCGGGGACAGTGAAGCAGTACTTC; CDR3 protein: CASSPGTVKQYF
J gene: TRBJ2-7; clone size: many; V gene: TRBV5-1; D gene: TRBD2; CDR3 DNA: TGCGCCAGCAGCTCCGGACTAGCGGGAGGCGAGCAGTACTTC; CDR3 protein: CASSSGLAGGEQYF
J gene: TRBJ1-4; clone size: few; V gene: TRBV5-1; D gene: .; CDR3 DNA: TGCGCCAGCAGAAGGAAGTCGGGGGAAAAACTGTTTTTT; CDR3 protein: CASRRKSGEKLFF
J gene: TRBJ1-2; clone size: .; V gene: TRBV28; D gene: TRBD1; CDR3 DNA: TGTGCCAGCACCCTCCGGGACAGGGTCTATGGCTACACCTTC; CDR3 protein: CASTLRDRVYGYTF
J gene: TRBJ1-1; clone size: few; V gene: TRBV6-5; D gene: .; CDR3 DNA: TGTGCCAGCAGCTTACCGGGCCCCCAAACTGAAGCTTTCTTT; CDR3 protein: CASSLPGPQTEAFF
J gene: TRBJ1-4; clone size: few; V gene: TRBV16; D gene: .; CDR3 DNA: TGTGCCAGCAGCCACCGGTCTAATGAAAAACTGTTTTTT; CDR3 protein: CASSHRSNEKLFF
J gene: TRBJ2-2; clone size: many; V gene: TRBV12-3/TRBV12-4; D gene: .; CDR3 DNA: TGTGCCAGCAGTCCGGCGCGGGGAGAGAACACCGGGGAGCTGTTTTTT; CDR3 protein: CASSPARGENTGELFF
J gene: TRBJ2-7; clone size: .; V gene: TRBV2; D gene: TRBD1; CDR3 DNA: TGTGCCAGCAGCGACAGGGGGTACGCCGAGCAGTACTTC; CDR3 protein: CASSDRGYAEQYF
J gene: TRBJ1-5; clone size: .; V gene: TRBV20-1; D gene: .; CDR3 DNA: TGCAGTGCTAGAGAACAGGGCAATCAGCCCCAGCATTTT; CDR3 protein: CSAREQGNQPQHF
J gene: TRBJ1-5; clone size: many; V gene: TRBV5-5; D gene: TRBD1; CDR3 DNA: TGTGCCAGCAACCTAGGACAGGGGGGGAATCAGCCCCAGCATTTT; CDR3 protein: CASNLGQGGNQPQHF
J gene: TRBJ2-1; clone size: few; V gene: TRBV20-1; D gene: .; CDR3 DNA: TGCAGTGCTAGTGGGAGGCCGACCTACAATGAGCAGTTCTTC; CDR3 protein: CSASGRPTYNEQFF
J gene: TRBJ1-1; clone size: .; V gene: TRBV7-2; D gene: .; CDR3 DNA: TGTGCCAGCTTACCGGGACTCAACACTGAAGCTTTCTTT; CDR3 protein: CASLPGLNTEAFF
J gene: TRBJ2-2; clone size: .; V gene: TRBV20-1; D gene: TRBD1; CDR3 DNA: TGCAGTGCTCAGGGACAGCTGAACACCGGGGAGCTGTTTTTT; CDR3 protein: CSAQGQLNTGELFF
J gene: TRBJ2-1; clone size: few; V gene: TRBV5-1; D gene: TRBD1; CDR3 DNA: TGCGCCAGCAGCAGGACAGGGGCGAACAATGAGCAGTTCTTC; CDR3 protein: CASSRTGANNEQFF